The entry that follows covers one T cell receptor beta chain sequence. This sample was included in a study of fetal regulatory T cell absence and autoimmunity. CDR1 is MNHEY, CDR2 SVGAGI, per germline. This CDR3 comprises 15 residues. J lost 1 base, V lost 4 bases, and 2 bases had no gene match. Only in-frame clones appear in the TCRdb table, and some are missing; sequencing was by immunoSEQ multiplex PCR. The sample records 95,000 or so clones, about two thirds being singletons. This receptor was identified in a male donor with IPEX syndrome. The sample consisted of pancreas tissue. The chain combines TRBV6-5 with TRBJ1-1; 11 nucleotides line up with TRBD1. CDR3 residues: CASSFGQGANTEAFF. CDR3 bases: TGTGCCAGCAGTTTCGGACAGGGGGCGAACACTGAAGCTTTCTTT.